This TCR beta chain was obtained from a study of shared clonotypes between healthy human individuals. The study's findings and limits: Clonotypes shared by all four donors outscored non-shared clonotypes in generation probability.

For this clone: What it recognizes is unknown.

Sequencing used immunoSEQ multiplex PCR; TCRdb keeps in-frame clones, though not all of them. The sample carries 2 million to 2.5 million clones, 93% recorded once. Germline V CDR1 and CDR2: MDHEN, SYDVKM. The CDR3 has 15 amino acids. V was pared by 5 bases and J by 4 bases, with 11 bases of the junction left unmatched. The rearrangement links TRBV28 to TRBJ2-7; TRBD1 matches at 7 bases. The receptor comes from a man aged 18 to 35 in good health. Some clones in this sample may be carry-over from other donors' samples. The specimen was naive CD4+ T cells from PBMCs. Subset denoted: CD45RA+ positively selected. DNA of the CDR3: TGTGCCAGCAGTGGCCGGGACAGATTTCCGTACGAGCAGTACTTC. This translates into CASSGRDRFPYEQYF.